This TCR beta chain derives from a study of identical twins. General study findings and limits: Sharing of beta out-of-frame sequences by twins showed a weaker excess. For cord blood, abundant beta clonotypes had fewer insertions, unlike memory repertoires, which showed none.

This clonotype was detected many times. Antigen: not known. One entry per CDR3 protein results from TCRdb running MiXCR on the 5' RACE reads. Among about 220,000 distinct CDR3 sequences listed, 7.5% were seen once. Germline loops: CDR1 SGHRS, CDR2 YFSETQ. With 1 base removed from V and 8 bases from J, the gap between germline ends came to 4 bases. The CDR3 is 11 amino acids. These data were likewise used in another study, on yellow fever vaccine responses in identical twins.

V usage is TRBV5-1 and J usage is TRBJ2-1, with no clear D. Specimen: memory (CD45RO+) T cells sorted from blood. This sequence was found in a young woman in good health. CDR3 nucleotides: TGCGCCAGCAGCTTGTCGCATGAGCAGTTCTTC. It specifies CASSLSHEQFF. The whole variable domain, remainder taken from reference TRBV5-1 and TRBJ2-1, is KAGVTQTPRYLIKTRGQQVTLSCSPISGHRSVSWYQQTPGQGLQFLFEYFSETQRNKGNFPGRFSGRQFSNSRSEMNVSTLELGDSALYLCASSLSHEQFFGPGTRLTVL.